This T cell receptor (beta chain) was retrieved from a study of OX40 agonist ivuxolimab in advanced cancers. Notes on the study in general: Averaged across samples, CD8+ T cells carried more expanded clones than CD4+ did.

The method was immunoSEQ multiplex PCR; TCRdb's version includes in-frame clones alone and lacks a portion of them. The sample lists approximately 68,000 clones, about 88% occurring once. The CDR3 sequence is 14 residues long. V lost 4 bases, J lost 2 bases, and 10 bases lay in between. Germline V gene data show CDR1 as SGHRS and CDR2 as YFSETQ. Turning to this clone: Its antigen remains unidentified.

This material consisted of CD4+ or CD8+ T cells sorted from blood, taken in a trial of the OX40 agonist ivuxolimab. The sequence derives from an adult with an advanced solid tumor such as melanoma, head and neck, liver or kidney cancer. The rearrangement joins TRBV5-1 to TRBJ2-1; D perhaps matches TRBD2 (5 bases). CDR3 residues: CASSTPGTYNEQFF. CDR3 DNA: TGCGCCAGCAGCACCCCGGGAACCTACAATGAGCAGTTCTTC.